This note documents a single T cell receptor beta chain sequence. The data derive from a study of blood T cell repertoires in COVID-19. Study summary: Samples representing acute and convalescent COVID-19 were sourced from the United States, Italy and Spain. T cells, B-cell-depleted T cells, or PBMCs supplied cDNA or gDNA.

Germline V gene lookup returns CDR1 MNHEY and CDR2 SVGAGI. The CDR3 loop spans 15 amino acids. V shed 0 bases and J shed 9 bases, with 12 bases lying between them. Per the original data handling: The assay estimated nucleated cells by amplifying reference gene primers. Repertoires were generated with immunoSEQ multiplex PCR, while TCRdb's copy carries only in-frame clones and drops some. V and J calls and clone size are copied from that table; D and trimming were computed from the DNA. The sample contains over 130,000 clones, roughly 90% of which appear only once. The genes are TRBV6-5 and TRBJ1-6; D gene uncertain. This TCR came from a woman in her sixties or seventies with active or convalescent COVID-19. The source material was peripheral blood. CDR3 sequence: CASSYSGDEGSPLHF. CDR3 DNA sequence: TGTGCCAGCAGTTACTCCGGGGATGAGGGTTCACCCCTCCACTTT.